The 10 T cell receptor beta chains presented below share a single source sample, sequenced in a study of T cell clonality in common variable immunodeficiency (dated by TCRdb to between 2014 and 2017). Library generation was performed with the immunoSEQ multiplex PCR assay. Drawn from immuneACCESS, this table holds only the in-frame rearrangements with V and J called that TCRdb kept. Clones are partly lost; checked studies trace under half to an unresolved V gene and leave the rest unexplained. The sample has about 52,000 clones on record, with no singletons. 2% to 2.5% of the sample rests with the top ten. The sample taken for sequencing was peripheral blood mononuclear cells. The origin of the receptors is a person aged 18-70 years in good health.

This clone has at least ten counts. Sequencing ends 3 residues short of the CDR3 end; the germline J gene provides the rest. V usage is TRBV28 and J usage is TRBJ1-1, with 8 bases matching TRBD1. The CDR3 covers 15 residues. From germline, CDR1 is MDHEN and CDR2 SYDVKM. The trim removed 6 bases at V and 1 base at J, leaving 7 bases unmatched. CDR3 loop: CASRSTGEKNTEAFF. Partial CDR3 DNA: TGTGCCAGCAGGTCGACAGGGGAGAAGAACACTGAA.

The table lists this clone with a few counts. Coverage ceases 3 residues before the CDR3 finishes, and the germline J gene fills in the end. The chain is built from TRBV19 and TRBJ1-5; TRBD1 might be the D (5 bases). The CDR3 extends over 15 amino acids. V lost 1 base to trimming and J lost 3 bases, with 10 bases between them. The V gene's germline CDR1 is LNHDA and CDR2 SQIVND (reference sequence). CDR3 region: CASSIGRGLNQPQHF. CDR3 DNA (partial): TGTGCCAGTAGTATAGGGAGGGGACTCAATCAGCCC.

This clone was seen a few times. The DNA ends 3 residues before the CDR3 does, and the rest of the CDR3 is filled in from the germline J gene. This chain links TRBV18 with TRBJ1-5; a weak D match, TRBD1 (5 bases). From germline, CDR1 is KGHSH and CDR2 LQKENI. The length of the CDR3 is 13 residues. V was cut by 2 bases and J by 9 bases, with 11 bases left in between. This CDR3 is CASSPDSLRPQHF. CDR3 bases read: TGTGCCAGCTCACCAGACAGCCTTCGGCCC.

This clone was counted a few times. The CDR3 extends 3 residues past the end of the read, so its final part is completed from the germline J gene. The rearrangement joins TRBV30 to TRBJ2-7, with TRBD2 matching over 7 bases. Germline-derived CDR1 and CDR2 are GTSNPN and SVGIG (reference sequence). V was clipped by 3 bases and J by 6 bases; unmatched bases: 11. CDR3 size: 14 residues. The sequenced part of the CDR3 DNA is TGTGCCTGGAGCATTACTAGCGTGGAGACCGAG. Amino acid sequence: CAWSITSVETE. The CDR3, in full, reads CAWSITSVETEQYF.

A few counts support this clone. Incomplete CDR3 DNA: TGCAGTGCTAGAGATAAGGGTATGAACACTGAA. It encodes CSARDKGMNTE. The CDR3 in full is CSARDKGMNTEAFF. V gene TRBV20-1 combines with J gene TRBJ1-1; D not certain. The read terminates 3 residues ahead of where the CDR3 ends, so the germline J gene completes it. CDR3 length: 14 residues. Trimming took 0 bases from V and 0 from J, leaving 8 bases between them. CDR1 and CDR2 from the germline V gene are DFQATT and SNEGSKA (reference sequence).

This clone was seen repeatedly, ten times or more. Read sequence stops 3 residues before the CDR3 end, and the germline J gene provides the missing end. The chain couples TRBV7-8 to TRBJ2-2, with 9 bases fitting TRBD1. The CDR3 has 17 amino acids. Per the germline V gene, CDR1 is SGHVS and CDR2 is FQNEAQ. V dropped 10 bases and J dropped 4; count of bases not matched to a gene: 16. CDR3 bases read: TGTGCCACCCAAATTGCCGGGACAGGGTTTTCCACCGGGGAG. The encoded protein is CATQIAGTGFSTGE. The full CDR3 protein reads CATQIAGTGFSTGELFF.

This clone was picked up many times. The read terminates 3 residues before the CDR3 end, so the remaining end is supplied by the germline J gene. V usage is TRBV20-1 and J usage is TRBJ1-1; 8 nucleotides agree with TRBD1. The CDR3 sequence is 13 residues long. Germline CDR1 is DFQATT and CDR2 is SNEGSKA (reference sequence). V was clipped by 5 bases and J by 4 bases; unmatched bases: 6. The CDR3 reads CSAVTGGATEAFF. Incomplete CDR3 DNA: TGCAGTGCTGTAACAGGGGGGGCCACTGAA.

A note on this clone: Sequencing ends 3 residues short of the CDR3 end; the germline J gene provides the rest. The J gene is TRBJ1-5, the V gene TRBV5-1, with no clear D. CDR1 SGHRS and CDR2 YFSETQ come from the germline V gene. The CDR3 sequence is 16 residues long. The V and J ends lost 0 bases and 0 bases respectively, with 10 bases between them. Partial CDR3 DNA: TGCGCCAGCAGCTTGGCCCCAGGCCATAGCAATCAGCCC. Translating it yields CASSLAPGHSNQP. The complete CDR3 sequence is CASSLAPGHSNQPQHF.

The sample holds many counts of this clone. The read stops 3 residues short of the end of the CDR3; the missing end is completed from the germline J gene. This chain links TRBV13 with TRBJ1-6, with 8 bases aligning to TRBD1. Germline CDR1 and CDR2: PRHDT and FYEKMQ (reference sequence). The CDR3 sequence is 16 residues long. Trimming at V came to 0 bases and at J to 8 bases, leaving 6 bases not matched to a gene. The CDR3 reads CASSLGSRGPDSPLHF. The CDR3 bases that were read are TGTGCCAGCAGCTTAGGTTCCAGGGGGCCTGATTCACCC. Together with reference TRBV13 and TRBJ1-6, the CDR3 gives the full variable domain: AAGVIQSPRHLIKEKRETATLKCYPIPRHDTVYWYQQGPGQDPQFLISFYEKMQSDKGSIPDRFSAQQFSDYHSELNMSSLELGDSALYFCASSLGSRGPDSPLHFGNGTRLTVT.

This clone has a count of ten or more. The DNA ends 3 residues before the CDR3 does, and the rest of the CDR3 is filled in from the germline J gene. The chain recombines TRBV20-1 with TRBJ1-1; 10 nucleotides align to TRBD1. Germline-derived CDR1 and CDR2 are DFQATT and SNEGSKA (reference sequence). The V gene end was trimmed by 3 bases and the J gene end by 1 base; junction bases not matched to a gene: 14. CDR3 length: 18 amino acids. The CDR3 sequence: CSARMDKTGGGWNTEAFF. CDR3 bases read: TGCAGTGCTAGGATGGATAAGACAGGGGGCGGGTGGAACACTGAA.